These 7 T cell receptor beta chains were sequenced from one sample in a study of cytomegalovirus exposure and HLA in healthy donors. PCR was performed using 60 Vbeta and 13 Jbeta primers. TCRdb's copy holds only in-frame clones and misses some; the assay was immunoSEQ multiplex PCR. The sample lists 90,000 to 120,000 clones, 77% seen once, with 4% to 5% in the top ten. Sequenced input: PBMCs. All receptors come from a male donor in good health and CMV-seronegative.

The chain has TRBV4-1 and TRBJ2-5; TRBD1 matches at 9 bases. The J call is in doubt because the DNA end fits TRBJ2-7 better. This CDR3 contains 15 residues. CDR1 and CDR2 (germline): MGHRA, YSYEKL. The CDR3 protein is CASSQGQGGLYEQYF. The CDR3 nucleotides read TGCGCCAGCAGCCAAGGACAGGGGGGGCTCTACGAGCAGTACTTC.

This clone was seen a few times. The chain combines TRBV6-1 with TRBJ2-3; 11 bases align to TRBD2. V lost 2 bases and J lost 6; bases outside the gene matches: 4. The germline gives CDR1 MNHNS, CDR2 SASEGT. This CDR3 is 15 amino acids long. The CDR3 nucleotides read TGTGCCAGCAGTGAAAAGTTAGCGGGAGGGGATACGCAGTATTTT. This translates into CASSEKLAGGDTQYF.

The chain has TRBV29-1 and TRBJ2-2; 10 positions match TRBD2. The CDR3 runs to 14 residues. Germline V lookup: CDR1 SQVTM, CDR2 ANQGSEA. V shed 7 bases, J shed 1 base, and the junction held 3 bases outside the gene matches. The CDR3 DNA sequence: TGCAGCGCAAGGACTAGCGGGAACACCGGGGAGCTGTTTTTT. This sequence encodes CSARTSGNTGELFF.

The CDR3 DNA follows: TGTGCCAGCAGTCTCGGGATCAGCGGTGAGCAGTTCTTC. Protein: CASSLGISGEQFF. The chain recombines TRBV6-1 with TRBJ2-1; D is perhaps TRBD2 (5 bases). Germline V CDR1 and CDR2: MNHNS, SASEGT. This CDR3 comprises 13 residues. V lost 5 bases to trimming and J lost 9 bases, with 14 bases between them.

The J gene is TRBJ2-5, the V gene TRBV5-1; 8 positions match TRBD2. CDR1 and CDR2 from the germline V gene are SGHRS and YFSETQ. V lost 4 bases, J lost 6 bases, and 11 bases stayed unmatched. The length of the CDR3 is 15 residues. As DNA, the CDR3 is TGCGCCAGCAGCCAGTTCGGTGATAGCGGGAAGACCCAGTACTTC. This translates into CASSQFGDSGKTQYF.

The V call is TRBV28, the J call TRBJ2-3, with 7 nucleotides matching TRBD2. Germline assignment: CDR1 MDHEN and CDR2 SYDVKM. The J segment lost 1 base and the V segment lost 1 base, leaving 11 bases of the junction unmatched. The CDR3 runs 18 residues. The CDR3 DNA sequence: TGTGCCAGCAGTTTATCGATGGGAACTAGCGAGGGCACAGATACGCAGTATTTT. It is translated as CASSLSMGTSEGTDTQYF.

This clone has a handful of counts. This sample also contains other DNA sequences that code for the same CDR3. Here the CDR3 DNA reads TGCGCCAGCAGCTTACAGGGGGCAGGAACTGAAGCTTTCTTT. This encodes CASSLQGAGTEAFF. This chain uses TRBV5-1 with TRBJ1-1; 9 positions agree with TRBD1. CDR1 is SGHRS, CDR2 YFSETQ, per germline. This CDR3 contains 14 residues. The ends lost 2 bases at V and 5 bases at J; junction bases unmatched: 4.